The 27 T cell receptor beta chains reported below all come from one sample, sequenced in a study of CD4 T cells in relation to SARS-CoV-2 and coronaviruses. Unexposed donor CD4+ T cells date from 2011-2018, before the COVID-19 pandemic. The cells were cultured for under twelve days before CD4+ T cells were isolated. Their antigen targets remain unknown. TCRdb's table, derived via immunoSEQ multiplex PCR, lists solely in-frame clones and lacks some. Of some 30,000 clones listed, more than 75% were seen once; the top ten hold roughly 15%. The sequencing sample was made of CD4+ T cells from PBMCs, cultured in vitro. These receptors all come from a human donor in good health.

The chain uses TRBV6-5 and TRBJ2-2, with D possibly being TRBD1 or TRBD2 (5 bases each). Trimming stripped 6 bases from V and 8 bases from J, with 7 bases between. Germline V CDR1 and CDR2: MNHEY, SVGAGI. The CDR3 has 11 residues. The CDR3 DNA follows: TGTGCCAGCAGGTGGGGGGGGGAGCTGTTTTTT. Protein: CASRWGGELFF.

The V and J genes are TRBV5-4 and TRBJ2-2, with D possibly TRBD2 on 5 matching bases. V gave up 0 bases and J gave up 5 bases, with 11 bases separating them. CDR1 is SGHNT and CDR2 is YYREEE in the germline V gene (reference sequence). The CDR3 sequence is 15 residues long. The CDR3 region has the DNA TGTGCCAGCAGCTTGGATCTAGCCGGGACCGGGGAGCTGTTTTTT. Translated: CASSLDLAGTGELFF.

The V call is TRBV18, the J call TRBJ2-7; D call uncertain. The CDR3 has 15 amino acids. Trimming shortened V by 0 bases and J by 2 bases, and 11 bases separated the two germline ends. Germline V lookup: CDR1 KGHSH, CDR2 LQKENI. CDR3 region: CASSPPQHPTYEQYF. CDR3 sequence (DNA): TGTGCCAGCTCACCACCGCAACACCCAACCTACGAGCAGTACTTC. Looking up the rest from reference TRBV18 and TRBJ2-7 gives the full variable domain: NAGVMQNPRHLVRRRGQEARLRCSPMKGHSHVYWYRQLPEEGLKFMVYLQKENIIDESGMPKERFSAEFPKEGPSILRIQQVVRGDSAAYFCASSPPQHPTYEQYFGPGTRLTVT.

The chain is built from TRBV7-3 and TRBJ1-1, with D uncertain. CDR3 length: 14 residues. V lost 5 bases and J lost 6, with 16 bases in between. Germline assignment: CDR1 SGHTA and CDR2 FQGTGA. CDR3 residues: CASSAHPDRAEAFF. As DNA, the CDR3 is TGTGCCAGCAGCGCTCATCCGGACCGGGCTGAAGCTTTCTTT.

The chain joins TRBV5-4 to TRBJ1-2; tentatively, D is TRBD1 (6 bases). V dropped 0 bases and J dropped 4 bases, with 13 bases sitting between them. The CDR3 length is 15 residues. CDR1 is SGHNT and CDR2 is YYREEE in the germline V gene (reference sequence). The CDR3 sequence is CASSLEGGGSYGYTF. CDR3 coding DNA: TGTGCCAGCAGCTTGGAGGGGGGCGGCTCCTATGGCTACACCTTC.

The chain combines TRBV5-1 with TRBJ2-5; either TRBD1 or TRBD2 may supply D (5 bases each). CDR3 size: 15 residues. Germline loops: CDR1 SGHRS, CDR2 YFSETQ. V was pared by 0 bases and J by 5 bases, with 14 bases between. CDR3: CASSLAGTSHETQYF. In DNA form, the CDR3 reads TGCGCCAGCAGCTTGGCCGGGACCTCACATGAGACCCAGTACTTC.

V and J are TRBV2 and TRBJ1-1; 7 bases fit TRBD1. Unmatched junction bases numbered 8, after V lost 5 bases and J lost 11 bases. The CDR3 has 12 amino acids. Germline V gives CDR1 SNHLY, CDR2 FYNNEI. The CDR3 here is CASSLEGQRAFF. The CDR3 DNA sequence: TGTGCCAGCAGTCTAGAGGGACAGCGGGCTTTCTTT.

The CDR3 nucleotides read TGTGCCAGCTCACCGTCGACTAGCGGGGGTTACAATGAGCAGTTCTTC. It specifies CASSPSTSGGYNEQFF. The V gene is TRBV18, the J gene TRBJ2-1; 12 bases line up with TRBD2. The CDR3 runs 16 residues. CDR1 KGHSH and CDR2 LQKENI come from the germline V gene. Trimming at V came to 3 bases and at J to 4 bases, leaving 4 bases not matched to a gene.

J is TRBJ2-7 and V is TRBV25-1, with D possibly matching TRBD2 (6 bases). The V gene lost 2 bases and the J gene lost 6 bases, with 17 bases spanning the gap. The CDR3 has 15 residues. The germline gives CDR1 MGHDK, CDR2 SYGVNS. The CDR3 spells CASSEQGLGAGEQYF. The CDR3 DNA is TGTGCCAGCAGTGAACAGGGACTGGGAGCTGGCGAGCAGTACTTC.

This clone was seen only once. The CDR3 DNA is TGTGCCAGCAGCCAAGATAGCACTAGCGGGGGGAGCACCCAGTACTTC. It yields the protein CASSQDSTSGGSTQYF. The rearrangement uses TRBV4-2 and TRBJ2-5; 12 bases map to TRBD2. The CDR3 sequence is 16 residues long. V was pared by 0 bases and J by 8 bases, with 7 bases of the junction left unmatched. Germline lookup yields CDR1 LGHNA and CDR2 YNFKEQ.

The J gene is TRBJ2-2, the V gene TRBV7-8, with 8 bases that match TRBD2. Germline lookup yields CDR1 SGHVS and CDR2 FQNEAQ. This CDR3 is 16 amino acids long. Trimming cost V 6 bases and J 7 bases; bases outside gene matches: 13. CDR3 nucleotide sequence: TGTGCCAGCAGGGTACTCGGGGGGGGGCCTGGCGGGGAGCTGTTTTTT. Its translation is CASRVLGGGPGGELFF. Full variable domain (remainder filled in from reference TRBV7-8 and TRBJ2-2): GAGVSQSPRYKVAKRGQDVALRCDPISGHVSLFWYQQALGQGPEFLTYFQNEAQLDKSGLPSDRFFAERPEGSVSTLKIQRTQQEDSAVYLCASRVLGGGPGGELFFGEGSRLTVL.

This chain joins TRBV11-2 and TRBJ2-7, with 7 positions matching TRBD2. V gave up 5 bases and J gave up 11 bases; unmatched junction bases: 6. The CDR3 spans 11 residues. Germline V CDR1 and CDR2: SGHAT, FQNNGV. CDR3 DNA: TGTGCCAGCAGCCCTTCTGGGAGGGAGTACTTC. This gives the protein CASSPSGREYF.

The J gene is TRBJ2-5, the V gene TRBV7-2; D may be TRBD1 or TRBD2 (5 bases each). Per the germline V gene, CDR1 is SGHTA and CDR2 is FQGNSA. The V end was cut by 5 bases, the J end by 5 bases, with 12 bases between. This CDR3 spans 13 amino acids. The CDR3: CASSLDWGETQYF. Written as DNA, the CDR3 is TGTGCCAGCAGCCTCGACTGGGGGGAGACCCAGTACTTC. Complete variable domain (other parts from reference TRBV7-2 and TRBJ2-5): GAGVSQSPSNKVTEKGKDVELRCDPISGHTALYWYRQSLGQGLEFLIYFQGNSAPDKSGLPSDRFSAERTGGSVSTLTIQRTQQEDSAVYLCASSLDWGETQYFGPGTRLLVL.

The chain recombines TRBV5-1 with TRBJ2-5; TRBD2 matches at 10 bases. The V segment lost 2 bases and the J segment 4 bases; nucleotides outside the gene matches: 11. The CDR3 totals 17 residues. Per the germline V gene, CDR1 is SGHRS and CDR2 is YFSETQ. Written as DNA, the CDR3 is TGCGCCAGCAGCTTTAACGGAGCGGGAGGGCCAGGAGAGACCCAGTACTTC. Protein product: CASSFNGAGGPGETQYF.

This sequence joins TRBV7-8 and TRBJ2-1; 7 bases agree with TRBD1. The CDR3 runs to 15 residues. The ends lost 0 bases at V and 3 bases at J; junction bases unmatched: 2. Germline values: CDR1 SGHVS, CDR2 FQNEAQ. The CDR3 nucleotides are TGTGCCAGCAGCTTAGCGGCAGGGGGCTACAATGAGCAGTTCTTC. Translated: CASSLAAGGYNEQFF.

The chain links TRBV3-1 (or the pseudogene TRBV3-2) to TRBJ2-1, with 9 bases aligning to TRBD2. Germline CDR1 reads LGHDT; CDR2 reads YNNKEL (reference sequence). The CDR3 length is 16 residues. J was trimmed by 2 bases and V by 0 bases; bases with no gene match: 2. For the CDR3, the DNA is TGTGCCAGCAGCCAAGATTCTAGCGGGACCTACAATGAGCAGTTCTTC. This encodes CASSQDSSGTYNEQFF.

The J gene is TRBJ2-7, the V gene TRBV30; D call uncertain. Trimming took off 4 bases at V and 1 base at J, with 5 bases between the two ends. This CDR3 region has 11 residues. Germline V gene lookup returns CDR1 GTSNPN and CDR2 SVGIG (reference sequence). The CDR3 nucleotides read TGTGCCTGGATTCAATCCTACGAGCAGTACTTC. It yields the protein CAWIQSYEQYF.

This clone was detected only a few times. The V call is TRBV2, the J call TRBJ1-3; tentative D call: TRBD1 (6 bases). The germline CDR1 and CDR2 sequences are SNHLY and FYNNEI. V was pared by 6 bases and J by 5 bases, with 20 bases between. The CDR3 is 16 amino acids. The DNA of the CDR3 is TGTGCCAGCAGCCCCCCGTTAGGGGGTGGCAGAAACACCATATATTTT. Amino acid sequence: CASSPPLGGGRNTIYF.

This chain connects TRBV6-2 or TRBV6-3 to TRBJ2-1, with D perhaps matching TRBD2 (6 bases). Germline CDR1 is MNHEY and CDR2 is SVGEGT. Trimming took off 2 bases at V and 1 base at J, with 21 bases between the two ends. The CDR3 contains 19 residues. CDR3 sequence: CASSYPEEGGSDSYNEQFF. CDR3 nucleotide sequence: TGTGCCAGCAGTTACCCGGAGGAGGGTGGGAGCGATTCCTACAATGAGCAGTTCTTC.

V usage is TRBV5-1 and J usage is TRBJ2-1; weak D call: TRBD2 (5 bases). Trimming took off 5 bases at V and 0 bases at J, with 18 bases between the two ends. Germline V gene sequence: CDR1 SGHRS, CDR2 YFSETQ. CDR3 size: 17 residues. As DNA, the CDR3 is TGCGCCAGCAGTACTCGCTGGGCGGGCGGCTCCTACAATGAGCAGTTCTTC. As protein: CASSTRWAGGSYNEQFF.

The rearrangement links TRBV10-3 to TRBJ1-1; 11 bases are shared with TRBD1. V dropped 9 bases and J dropped 2; count of bases not matched to a gene: 8. The length of the CDR3 is 15 residues. Per germline, CDR1 ENHRY and CDR2 SYGVKD. The CDR3 DNA follows: TGTGCCATACTTGGGACAGGGGGACCCAACACTGAAGCTTTCTTT. Its translation: CAILGTGGPNTEAFF.

V is TRBV2 and J is TRBJ2-3; tentative D call: TRBD2 (5 bases). Germline lookup yields CDR1 SNHLY and CDR2 FYNNEI. The CDR3 runs 12 residues. V was shortened by 2 bases and J by 14 bases, with 14 bases between the two germline ends. The CDR3 reads CASSESPNRGYF. In DNA form, the CDR3 reads TGTGCCAGCAGTGAATCCCCTAATCGGGGGTATTTT.

The chain links TRBV9 to TRBJ2-2; no definite D call. V was shortened by 0 bases and J by 5 bases, with 2 bases between the two germline ends. The CDR3 sequence is 12 residues long. Germline CDR1 and CDR2: SGDLS and YYNGEE. The CDR3, as DNA: TGTGCCAGCAGCGTAGTGACCGGGGAGCTGTTTTTT. Protein sequence: CASSVVTGELFF.

The genes are TRBV5-1 and TRBJ1-1; a possible D gene is TRBD1 (5 bases). V was trimmed by 4 bases and J by 4 bases, leaving 11 bases between them. CDR1 and CDR2 (germline): SGHRS, YFSETQ. The CDR3 spans 13 residues. The CDR3 reads CASSLRGSTEAFF. The CDR3 region has the DNA TGCGCCAGCAGCCTTAGGGGATCCACTGAAGCTTTCTTT.

This chain links TRBV25-1 with TRBJ2-7; D may be TRBD2 (6 bases). V dropped 0 bases and J dropped 0 bases, with 12 bases sitting between them. CDR1 MGHDK and CDR2 SYGVNS come from the germline V gene. The CDR3 totals 16 residues. This CDR3 is CASSEYRAGHSYEQYF. CDR3 bases: TGTGCCAGCAGTGAATACAGGGCGGGGCACTCCTACGAGCAGTACTTC.

The chain has TRBV7-2 and TRBJ2-3, with D perhaps matching TRBD1 or TRBD2 (5 bases each). The V end lost 1 base, the J end lost 0 bases, and 11 bases lay between the germline ends. Germline V gene sequence: CDR1 SGHTA, CDR2 FQGNSA. The CDR3 loop spans 16 amino acids. CDR3 bases: TGTGCCAGCAGCTTAGTCGGGGCACCTAGCACAGATACGCAGTATTTT. This encodes CASSLVGAPSTDTQYF.

The CDR3 loop is CASSVDRGTSYEQYF. CDR3 nucleotides: TGCGCCAGCAGTGTTGACAGGGGGACCTCCTACGAGCAGTACTTC. This chain uses TRBV10-2 with TRBJ2-7; 9 bases agree with TRBD1. Germline CDR1 WSHSY, CDR2 SAAADI. CDR3 size: 15 residues. The junction had 4 bases not matched to a gene; V was cut back by 4 bases and J by 0 bases.